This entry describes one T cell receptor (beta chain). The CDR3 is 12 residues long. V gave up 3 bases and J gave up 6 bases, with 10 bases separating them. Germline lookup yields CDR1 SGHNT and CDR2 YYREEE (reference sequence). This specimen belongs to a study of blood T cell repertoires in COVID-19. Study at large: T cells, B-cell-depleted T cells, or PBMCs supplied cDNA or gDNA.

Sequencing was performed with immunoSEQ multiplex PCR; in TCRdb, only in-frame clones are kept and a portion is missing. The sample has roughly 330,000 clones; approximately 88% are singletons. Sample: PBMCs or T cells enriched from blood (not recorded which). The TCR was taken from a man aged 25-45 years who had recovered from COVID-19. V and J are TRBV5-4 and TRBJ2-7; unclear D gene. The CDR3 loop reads CASSSLQSEQYF. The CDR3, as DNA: TGTGCCAGCAGCTCGCTACAGAGCGAGCAGTACTTC.